The TCR beta chain described here comes from a study of shared clonotypes between healthy human individuals (dated by TCRdb to 2018 to 2020). At the level of the whole study: A couple of women and a few men aged 18 to 49 years were included in the cohort. For each donor, CD4 naive and CD4 memory were each run on three plates, CD8 naive on two plates, and CD8 memory on one plate. The study deeply sequenced blood TCR repertoires of about 5 healthy adults to estimate repertoire size and the extent of clonotype sharing between individuals. Libraries were prepared and TCR repertoires were sequenced by different laboratories using diverse techniques, in order to increase sequencing depth and limit assay-specific biases. Between about 0.85 and 10 billion PBMCs per donor were obtained by leukapheresis.

The CDR3 runs 15 residues from the cysteine to the phenylalanine. The CDR3 DNA has 45 bases and is translated from base 1. Per the germline V gene, SGHRS is the CDR1 and YFSETQ is the CDR2. V has 1 base trimmed and J has 5 bases trimmed; junction bases matching no gene number 8. About this clone: The antigen it recognizes is unknown. No much larger clonotype is one base removed from it; base qualities were not supplied.

What the work shows at the level of the full study, not this receptor alone: Sampling was limited to blood, and TCR repertoires in tissue likely differ from TCR repertoires in blood. The small number of donors limited the genetic and exposure-history diversity represented. Pairwise subsampling indicated that sequencing depth was expected to affect the degree of clonotype sharing among donors. Larger estimated clonotype richness was generally found for naive subsets than for memory subsets. Across four donors, approximately 5% of naive CD4, approximately 4% of naive CD8, about 2.3% of memory CD4, and approximately 0.4% of memory CD8 clonotypes were shared. Even with the large sequencing depth, rarefaction of the sorted-subset datasets indicated that sequencing was incomplete. Clonotypes shared by all four sorted-subset donors showed higher generation probabilities than non-shared clonotypes.

The donors were healthy, HIV-negative adults with no recently reported acute infections or vaccinations. Only Caucasian adults living in Nashville, Tennessee, USA were represented among the donors. CD4+ T cells were enriched by magnetic negative selection, after which naive cells were positively selected on CD45RA and the negative fraction was taken as the memory subset. Blood was obtained by leukapheresis, after which PBMCs were separated by Ficoll-Histopaque density gradient centrifugation and cryopreserved in liquid nitrogen vapor phase. Analytical flow cytometry was used to check the purity and quantity of every magnetically sorted T cell population. Each sorted fraction had its genomic DNA isolated and then quantified by UV absorbance on a Nanodrop 2000c. Using the deep immunoSEQ assay, TCR CDR3 regions were amplified from genomic DNA by multiplex PCR. Extracted genomic DNA from each cell subset was distributed evenly across all wells of several immunoSEQ 96-well plates, and each plate was treated as a replicate. For sorted subsets, each replicate PCR was loaded with roughly 190 ng genomic DNA, equivalent to 30,000 to 35,000 T cell genomes. The purified libraries were quantified using a Qubit 3.0 fluorometer, sized with a Bioanalyzer 2100, and then quantified again using the KAPA Library Quantification kit. Each immunoSEQ 96-well plate was sequenced on its own single-read 150-cycle Illumina NextSeq 550 flow cell. As for the authors' bioinformatics: Because the immunoSEQ output held only junctional sequences and lacked quality scores, the filtering could not match the filtering applied to full-length reads. To assign V/J genes and CDR3, sequences were annotated using PyIR, a Python wrapper for IgBLAST v1.9, with IMGT germline references. Any read was removed if the V/J assignment was weak (E-value above 1e-6), the CDR3 was missing, or the read contained stop codons, out-of-frame junctions, or ambiguous translated residues. V3J clonotypes were defined by identical inferred V gene, J gene, and CDR3 amino acid sequence. Percentage overlap between repertoires was computed as shared unique clonotypes divided by the size of the smaller repertoire. Richness of each repertoire was evaluated using RTK rarefaction, the Chao1 estimator, and Recon v2.1 estimates of unobserved clonotypes. Generation probabilities were computed with OLGA for all TCRbeta clonotypes obtained by the gDNA method from a handful of donors. This immuneACCESS table, as held by TCRdb, lists in-frame sequences with V and J called but not all clones. Of the missing ones, under half trace to an unresolved V gene in checked studies; the others have no known cause. The V and J calls and the clone size are those of that table, but D and trimming were determined from the DNA. Here the sample has some 500,000 clones; approximately 95% occur a single time. The ten most abundant clones make up about 0.06% of the sample.

The chain is made from TRBV5-1 and TRBJ2-7; a stretch of 8 junction bases matches TRBD2. The source material was naive CD4+ T cells sorted from blood. The cell subset or site label for this specimen denotes: CD45RA+ positively selected. The clonotype was recovered from a woman aged 25 to 39 in good health. The DNA sequence reads TGCGCCAGCAGCTTGACAGCGGGAGTTCTGGACGAGCAGTACTTC. This codes for CASSLTAGVLDEQYF.